The sample holds a few counts of the clone carrying this T cell receptor (beta chain). The data originate from a study of T-cell memory formation after mild COVID-19. Germline V gene sequence: CDR1 KGHDR, CDR2 SFDVKD. Trimming at V came to 2 bases and at J to 7 bases, leaving 8 bases not matched to a gene. This CDR3 comprises 17 residues. TCRdb analysed the 5' RACE reads with MiXCR anew, one entry per CDR3 protein. Counted here are fewer than 700,000 distinct CDR3 sequences, roughly 22% occurring once; the ten biggest clones make up approximately 8.4%. Sequencing was performed on PBMCs or a T cell subset sorted from them (not recorded which). The clonotype was recovered from an adult woman who had mild COVID-19 (a few samples of this study predate the infection). Cell type and time point are not known. V and J are TRBV24-1 and TRBJ2-1; TRBD2 matches at 12 bases. The CDR3 nucleotides read TGTGCCACCAGTGATTGGGGACTAGCGGGTTTAAGTAATGAGCAGTTCTTC. Its translation is CATSDWGLAGLSNEQFF.